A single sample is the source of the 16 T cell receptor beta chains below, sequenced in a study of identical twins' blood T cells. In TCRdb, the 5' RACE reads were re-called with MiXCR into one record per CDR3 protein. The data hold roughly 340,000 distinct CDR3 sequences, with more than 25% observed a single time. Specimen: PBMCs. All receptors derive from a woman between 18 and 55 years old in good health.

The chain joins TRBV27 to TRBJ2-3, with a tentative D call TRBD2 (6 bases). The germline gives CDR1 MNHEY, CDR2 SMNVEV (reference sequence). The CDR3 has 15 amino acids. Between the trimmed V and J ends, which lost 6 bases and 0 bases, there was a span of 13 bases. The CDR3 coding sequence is TGTGCCAGCAGCCTAACGACTAGGAGCACAGATACGCAGTATTTT. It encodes CASSLTTRSTDTQYF.

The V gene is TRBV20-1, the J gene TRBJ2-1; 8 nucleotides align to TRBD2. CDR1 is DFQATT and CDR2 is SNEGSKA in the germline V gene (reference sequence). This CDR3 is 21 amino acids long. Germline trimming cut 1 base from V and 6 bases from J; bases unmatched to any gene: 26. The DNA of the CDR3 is TGCAGTGCTAGAGGGGTGTCGGCGGGAGGAGGAATGTTCAGAGATGGCAATGAGCAGTTCTTC. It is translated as CSARGVSAGGGMFRDGNEQFF.

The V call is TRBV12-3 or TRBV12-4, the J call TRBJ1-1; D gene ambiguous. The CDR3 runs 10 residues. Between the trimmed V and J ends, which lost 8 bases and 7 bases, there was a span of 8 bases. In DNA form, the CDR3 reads TGTGCCAGCTCCTACGGTGAAGCTTTCTTT. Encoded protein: CASSYGEAFF.

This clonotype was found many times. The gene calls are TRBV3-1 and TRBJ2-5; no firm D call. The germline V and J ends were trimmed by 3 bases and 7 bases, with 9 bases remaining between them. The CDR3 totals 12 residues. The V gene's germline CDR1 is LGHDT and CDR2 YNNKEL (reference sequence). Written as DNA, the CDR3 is TGTGCCAGCAGCCATGGGATCGGGACCCAGTACTTC. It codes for CASSHGIGTQYF.

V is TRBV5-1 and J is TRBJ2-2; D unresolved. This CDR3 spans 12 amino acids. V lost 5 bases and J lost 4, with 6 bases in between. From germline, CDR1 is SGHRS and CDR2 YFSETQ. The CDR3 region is CASRHGTGELFF. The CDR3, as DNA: TGCGCCAGCAGACACGGCACCGGGGAGCTGTTTTTT.

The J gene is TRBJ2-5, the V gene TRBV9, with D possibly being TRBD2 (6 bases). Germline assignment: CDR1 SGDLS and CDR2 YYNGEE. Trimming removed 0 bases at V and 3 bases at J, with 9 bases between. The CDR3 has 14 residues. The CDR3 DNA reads TGTGCCAGCAGCGTAGGGGCGGGAAAAGAGACCCAGTACTTC. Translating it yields CASSVGAGKETQYF.

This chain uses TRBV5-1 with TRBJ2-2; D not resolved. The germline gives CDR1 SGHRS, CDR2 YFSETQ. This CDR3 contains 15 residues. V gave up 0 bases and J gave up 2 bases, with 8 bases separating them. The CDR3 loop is CASSLEGTNTGELFF. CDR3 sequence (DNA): TGCGCCAGCAGCTTGGAAGGCACAAACACCGGGGAGCTGTTTTTT. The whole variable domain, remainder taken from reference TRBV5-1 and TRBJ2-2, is KAGVTQTPRYLIKTRGQQVTLSCSPISGHRSVSWYQQTPGQGLQFLFEYFSETQRNKGNFPGRFSGRQFSNSRSEMNVSTLELGDSALYLCASSLEGTNTGELFFGEGSRLTVL.

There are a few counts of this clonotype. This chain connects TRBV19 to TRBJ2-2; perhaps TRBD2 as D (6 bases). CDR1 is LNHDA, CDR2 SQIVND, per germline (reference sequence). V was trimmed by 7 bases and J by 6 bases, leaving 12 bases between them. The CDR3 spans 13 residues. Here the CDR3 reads CASNSWGAGELFF. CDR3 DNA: TGTGCCAGTAATTCATGGGGGGCCGGGGAGCTGTTTTTT.

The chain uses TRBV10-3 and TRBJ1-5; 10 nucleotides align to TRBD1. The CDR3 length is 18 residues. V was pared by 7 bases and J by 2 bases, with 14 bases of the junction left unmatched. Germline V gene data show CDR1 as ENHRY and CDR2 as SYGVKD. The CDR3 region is CAIIDSGTGDGGNQPQHF. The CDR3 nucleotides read TGTGCCATCATAGACTCCGGGACAGGGGACGGAGGCAATCAGCCCCAGCATTTT.

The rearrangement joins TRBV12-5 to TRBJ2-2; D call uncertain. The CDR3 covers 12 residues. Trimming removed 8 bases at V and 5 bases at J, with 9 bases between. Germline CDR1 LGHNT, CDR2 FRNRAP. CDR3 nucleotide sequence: TGTGCTAGTACCTCTCTGACCGGGGAGCTGTTTTTT. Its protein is CASTSLTGELFF.

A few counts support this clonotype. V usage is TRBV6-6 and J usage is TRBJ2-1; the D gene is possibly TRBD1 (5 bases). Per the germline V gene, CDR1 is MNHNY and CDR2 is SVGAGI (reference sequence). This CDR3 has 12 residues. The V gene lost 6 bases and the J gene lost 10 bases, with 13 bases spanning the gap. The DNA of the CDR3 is TGTGCCAGCAGCAGCCCACAGGCCGAGCAGTTCTTC. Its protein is CASSSPQAEQFF.

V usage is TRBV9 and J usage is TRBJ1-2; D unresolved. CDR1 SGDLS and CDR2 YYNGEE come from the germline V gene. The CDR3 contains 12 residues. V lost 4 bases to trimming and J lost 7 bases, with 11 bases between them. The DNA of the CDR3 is TGTGCCAGCAGCCTAATAGTGGGTGGCTACACCTTC. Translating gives CASSLIVGGYTF.

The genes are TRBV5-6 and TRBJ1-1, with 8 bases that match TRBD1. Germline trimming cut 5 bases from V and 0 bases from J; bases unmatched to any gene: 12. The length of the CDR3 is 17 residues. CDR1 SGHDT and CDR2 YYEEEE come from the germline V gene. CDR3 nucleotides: TGTGCCAGCAGTTCACTCACCCGGACAGGGCTGAACACTGAAGCTTTCTTT. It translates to CASSSLTRTGLNTEAFF.

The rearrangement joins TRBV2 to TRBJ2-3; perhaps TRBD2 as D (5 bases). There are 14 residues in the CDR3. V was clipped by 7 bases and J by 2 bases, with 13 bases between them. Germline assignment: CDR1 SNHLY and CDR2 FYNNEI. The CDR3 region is CASKKGSNTDTQYF. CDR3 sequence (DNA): TGTGCCAGCAAAAAAGGGAGTAACACAGATACGCAGTATTTT.

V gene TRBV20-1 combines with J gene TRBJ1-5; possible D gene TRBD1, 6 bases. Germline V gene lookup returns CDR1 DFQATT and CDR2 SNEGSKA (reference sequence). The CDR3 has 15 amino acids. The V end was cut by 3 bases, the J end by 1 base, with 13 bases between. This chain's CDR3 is CSASKGGASNQPQHF. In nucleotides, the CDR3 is TGCAGTGCTAGCAAAGGGGGAGCGAGCAATCAGCCCCAGCATTTT.

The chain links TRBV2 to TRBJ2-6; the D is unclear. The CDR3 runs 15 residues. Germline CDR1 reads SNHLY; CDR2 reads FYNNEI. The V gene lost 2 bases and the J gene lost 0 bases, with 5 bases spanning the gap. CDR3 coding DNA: TGTGCCAGCAGTGAAACCCGCTCTGGGGCCAACGTCCTGACTTTC. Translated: CASSETRSGANVLTF.